The 11 T cell receptor beta chains reported below all come from one sample, sequenced in a study of blood T cell repertoires in COVID-19. The method was immunoSEQ multiplex PCR; TCRdb's version includes in-frame clones alone and lacks a portion of them. The repertoire has 95,000 to 150,000 clones, about 93% of them found once; the top ten carry around 1.9%. Sample: peripheral blood. These TCRs come from a man aged 50 to 59 with COVID-19, enrolled during active disease.

V is TRBV19 and J is TRBJ1-5, with TRBD1 as a possible D gene (6 bases). This CDR3 contains 15 residues. Germline V gene sequence: CDR1 LNHDA, CDR2 SQIVND (reference sequence). The V gene lost 5 bases and the J gene lost 1 base, with 12 bases spanning the gap. CDR3 protein: CASSSPRGSNQPQHF. CDR3 coding DNA: TGTGCCAGTAGTTCTCCCAGGGGAAGCAATCAGCCCCAGCATTTT. Filled out from reference TRBV19 and TRBJ1-5, the complete variable domain reads DGGITQSPKYLFRKEGQNVTLSCEQNLNHDAMYWYRQDPGQGLRLIYYSQIVNDFQKGDIAEGYSVSREKKESFPLTVTSAQKNPTAFYLCASSSPRGSNQPQHFGDGTRLSIL.

The chain couples TRBV6-1 to TRBJ2-7, with 7 bases that match TRBD1. Trimming removed 4 bases from V and 1 base from J; junction bases left unmatched: 10. The germline V gene has CDR1 MNHNS and CDR2 SASEGT. The CDR3 has 16 amino acids. CDR3 DNA: TGTGCCAGCAGTGGCCGGGACAGAAGAAATTCCTACGAGCAGTACGTC. Translation: CASSGRDRRNSYEQYV.

Here the CDR3 reads CASSQEATITGELFF. The CDR3 DNA reads TGTGCCAGCAGCCAAGAAGCGACGATCACCGGGGAGCTGTTTTTT. V and J are TRBV4-2 and TRBJ2-2; unclear D gene. The germline gives CDR1 LGHNA, CDR2 YNFKEQ. The CDR3 length is 15 residues. Between the trimmed V and J ends, which lost 0 bases and 4 bases, there was a span of 9 bases.

The J gene is TRBJ2-1, the V gene TRBV19, with 10 bases fitting TRBD2. The CDR3 is 14 amino acids. Trimming cost V 3 bases and J 7 bases; bases outside gene matches: 3. Germline V gene data show CDR1 as LNHDA and CDR2 as SQIVND (reference sequence). The CDR3 is CASSILAGVNEQFF. CDR3 nucleotides: TGTGCCAGTAGTATCCTAGCGGGAGTGAATGAGCAGTTCTTC.

The rearrangement links TRBV6-1 to TRBJ1-1; 7 bases fit TRBD1. CDR3 length: 16 amino acids. The ends lost 4 bases at V and 0 bases at J; junction bases unmatched: 8. CDR1 is MNHNS, CDR2 SASEGT, per germline. The chain's CDR3 is CASSGTGASMNTEAFF. The CDR3 region has the DNA TGTGCCAGCAGTGGGACAGGCGCCTCGATGAACACTGAAGCTTTCTTT.

The chain combines TRBV7-2 with TRBJ2-7, with 10 bases identical to TRBD2. V trimming: 5 bases; J trimming: 7 bases; junction bases outside the gene matches: 5. The length of the CDR3 is 13 residues. Per germline, CDR1 SGHTA and CDR2 FQGNSA. In DNA, the CDR3 is TGTGCCAGCAGCACGGGACTAGCGCGGGAGCAGTACTTC. It specifies CASSTGLAREQYF.

This clone was seen once. The chain carries TRBV27 and TRBJ2-2, with 8 bases that match TRBD2. Losses at the gene ends were 2 bases for V and 6 bases for J; bases not matched to a gene: 8. The CDR3 is 16 amino acids. The V gene's germline CDR1 is MNHEY and CDR2 SMNVEV (reference sequence). CDR3 nucleotides: TGTGCCAGCAGTTTACGAGCGGGAGATGGCGCCGGGGAGCTGTTTTTT. It specifies CASSLRAGDGAGELFF.

The chain recombines TRBV2 with TRBJ2-3, with 8 nucleotides matching TRBD2. Germline V gene data show CDR1 as SNHLY and CDR2 as FYNNEI. The trim removed 8 bases at V and 1 base at J, leaving 14 bases unmatched. The CDR3 spans 17 residues. CDR3 sequence (DNA): TGTGCCAGCGGGGGTCCGGGAGGGTCGGAGGGCACAGATACGCAGTATTTT. It yields the protein CASGGPGGSEGTDTQYF. Combining the CDR3 with reference TRBV2 and TRBJ2-3 gives the whole variable domain EPEVTQTPSHQVTQMGQEVILRCVPISNHLYFYWYRQILGQKVEFLVSFYNNEISEKSEIFDDQFSVERPDGSNFTLKIRSTKLEDSAMYFCASGGPGGSEGTDTQYFGPGTRLTVL.

The V and J genes are TRBV2 and TRBJ2-5, with 7 bases fitting TRBD1. The CDR3 runs to 15 residues. CDR1 and CDR2 from the germline V gene are SNHLY and FYNNEI. Losses at the gene ends were 3 bases for V and 2 bases for J; bases not matched to a gene: 6. For the CDR3, the DNA is TGTGCCAGCAGTGAGCAGGGGGTTCCGCAAGAGACCCAGTACTTC. This encodes CASSEQGVPQETQYF.

This chain joins TRBV6-2 or TRBV6-3 and TRBJ2-1; 8 bases fit TRBD2. Losses at the gene ends were 5 bases for V and 3 bases for J; bases not matched to a gene: 9. Germline CDR1 is MNHEY and CDR2 is SVGEGT. The CDR3 loop spans 16 amino acids. The CDR3 nucleotides read TGTGCCAGCAGTATCAGCGGGAGACATAACTACAATGAGCAGTTCTTC. Encoded protein: CASSISGRHNYNEQFF.

V is TRBV5-1 and J is TRBJ2-2; weak D call: TRBD2 (5 bases). V gave up 5 bases and J gave up 4 bases, with 12 bases separating them. CDR3 length equals 14 residues. Germline V gene data show CDR1 as SGHRS and CDR2 as YFSETQ. The CDR3 spells CASSGSASTGELFF. CDR3 bases: TGCGCCAGCAGTGGGAGCGCCTCCACCGGGGAGCTGTTTTTT.